This T cell receptor beta chain was found in a study of T cells in Graves' hyperthyroidism and ophthalmopathy (dated by TCRdb to the late 2010s). Broadly, across the study: Peripheral blood samples were taken at initial diagnosis, before any treatment was given. A discovery cohort of 95 to 100 patients, roughly 45 with Graves' ophthalmopathy and approximately 60 with stable Graves' hyperthyroidism, was used to find distinguishing TCR V-J signatures. Whether ophthalmopathy could be predicted prospectively was tested in an independent validation cohort made up of about 20 hyperthyroidism patients plus 17 patients who later progressed to ophthalmopathy. For training and testing, the approximately 97 patients in the discovery cohort were randomly divided in a 7:3 ratio. The study also compared thyroid tissue and blood T-cell repertoires from roughly 6 Graves' hyperthyroidism patients. After sampling, hyperthyroidism patients received methimazole starting at 30 mg daily, and ophthalmopathy patients received high-dose intravenous methylprednisolone. The paper describes TCR Vbeta CDR3 sequencing of 140 or so peripheral blood samples, made up of about 41 ophthalmopathy patients, some 76 hyperthyroidism patients and some 17 progressor patients. Overall study outcomes, separate from this receptor: Most expanded thyroid clonotypes (frequency above 0.001) were also detected in blood, suggesting blood repertoires may reflect thyroid immune responses. A 13 V-J signature model separated ophthalmopathy from stable hyperthyroidism, with roughly 88% sensitivity and roughly 84% specificity in cross-validation and 80%/75% in testing. During validation, the model predicted progression to ophthalmopathy a median of around six months ahead of onset, with approximately 70% sensitivity and about 72% specificity. Sample size was not statistically predetermined, and investigators were not blinded to group allocation.

Ophthalmopathy patients had moderately to severely active disease, with a Clinical Activity Score of 3 or more, a NOSPECS grade of 4 or more, and a disease duration of less than 3 months. Patients with uncontrolled infections, other autoimmune diseases, pregnancy or lactation were excluded. Diagnoses were established on the basis of clinical symptoms, serum thyroxine and TRAb, thyroid ultrasound, and orbital computed tomography. Ficoll-Paque density gradient centrifugation was used to isolate PBMCs from approximately 10 ml of fresh peripheral blood. Trizol reagent was used to extract total RNA, and RNA quality was then checked on an Agilent 2100 Bioanalyzer. Concerning this clonotype itself: The specificity of this receptor is unknown. No quality values exist for individual bases; no much larger clone is one base distant.

Clipping removes 4 bases from V and 6 bases from J, with 17 as the unmatched junction base count. The CDR3 starts with the cysteine, ends with the phenylalanine, and has 18 residues. Just the 54-base CDR3 DNA is kept, in frame starting at base 1. In the germline V gene, CDR1 corresponds to SGHTA and CDR2 to FQGTGA. TCR beta CDR3 regions were amplified from RNA transcripts. The first round of RT-PCR for the TCR CDR3 was performed with the HTBI primer set and the Qiagen OneStep RT-PCR kit. Libraries were constructed in a second round of multiplex PCR, after which size selection and purification were performed. Paired-end sequencing of the libraries was performed with 100 bp reads on an Illumina HiSeq2000. The source study handled its data this way. Raw data were processed with SOAPnuke, discarding reads with adapters, uncalled bases, mean Phred below 15, or no exact constant-primer or identifier match. High-quality paired reads were merged with COPE v1.2.5, and unique nucleotide sequences were defined as clonotypes. MiTCR v1.1 was used to align clonotypes to the IMGT TRBV, TRBD and TRBJ reference segments. Only V-J combinations with frequency above 0.0001, covering 99.2% of repertoires, were analysed. A TCS score was defined as the ratio between F50 (clonal expansion) and ExV (chaos), using BLOSUM62-based TCRdist between CDR3 peptides within each V-J. Welch's t-statistics and random forest reduced 514 V-J features to 13, which were used in a naive Bayes classifier (R e1071). The raw public reads went through TCRdb reprocessing: fastp at Q25, MiXCR clone calling, in-frame beta chains kept. Identical CDR3 protein sequences are pooled into one entry, listed with their most common genes and DNA. The V and J calls come from TCRdb's annotation, not from the publication. This sample gives about 640,000 distinct CDR3 sequences in total; less than 25% of them show up just once. Around a third of the sample is taken by the ten largest.

Sequenced material: blood. This clonotype was sampled from a man between 25 and 39 years old with Graves' ophthalmopathy. The chain uses TRBV7-3 and TRBJ2-7; TRBD1 fits 11 bases in the junction. The CDR3 protein is CASSSPGTGGTGSGEQYF. The sequenced DNA is TGTGCCAGCAGCTCCCCTGGGACAGGGGGAACTGGTTCGGGCGAGCAGTACTTC. Supplemented by the reference TRBV7-3 and TRBJ2-7 proteins around the CDR3, the complete variable domain is GAGVSQTPSNKVTEKGKYVELRCDPISGHTALYWYRQSLGQGPEFLIYFQGTGAADDSGLPNDRFFAVRPEGSVSTLKIQRTERGDSAVYLCASSSPGTGGTGSGEQYFGPGTRLTVT.